This T cell receptor beta chain is drawn from a study of cytomegalovirus exposure and HLA in healthy donors. Study findings and constraints: Earlier analysis yielded a pattern in which most TCR beta V segments were productive about 90% or about 30% of the time. A likely sequencing artifact accounted for one observed cluster of highly shared sequence variants. Analyzed later, association rates of TCRs varied across HLA loci, with DRB1 most and HLA-C fewest.

These donors counted as nominally healthy when sampled, but unrecorded immune exposures were likely. Germline V gene data show CDR1 as MNHNS and CDR2 as SASEGT. The CDR3 sequence is 15 residues long. V was clipped by 6 bases and J by 2 bases; unmatched bases: 10. Worth noting for this clone: What it binds is unknown.

The PCR used 60 Vbeta and 13 Jbeta primers. Sequencing used immunoSEQ multiplex PCR; TCRdb keeps in-frame clones, though not all of them. The repertoire holds 150,000 or so clones, with about 86% as singletons. This sequence joins TRBV6-1 and TRBJ2-7; 7 positions agree with TRBD1. Sequencing used PBMCs. The receptor was derived from a woman aged 18-29 years in good health and CMV-seronegative. The CDR3 here is CASSLTGSQTYEQYF. CDR3 DNA sequence: TGTGCCAGCAGCCTGACAGGGAGCCAAACCTACGAGCAGTACTTC.